This T cell receptor (beta chain) originates from a study of blood T cell repertoires in COVID-19. The CDR3 sequence is 16 residues long. Germline-derived CDR1 and CDR2 are LNHDA and SQIVND (reference sequence). After removal of 4 bases from V and 2 bases from J, the junction contained 4 bases not matched to a gene. In the original analysis: By means of reference gene primer amplification, nucleated cell counts were estimated. The data were produced by immunoSEQ multiplex PCR, yet TCRdb's version contains in-frame clones alone and is incomplete. V and J calls and clone size are given by that table; D and trimming were obtained from the DNA. The repertoire holds about 150,000 clones, with roughly 88% as singletons.

The sequence was obtained from a man in his 60s with COVID-19, enrolled during active disease. The sequenced material came from peripheral blood. The gene calls are TRBV19 and TRBJ2-6, with 8 bases aligning to TRBD1. This CDR3 is CASSTLQGAGANVLTF. In DNA, the CDR3 is TGTGCCAGTAGTACCCTACAGGGGGCTGGGGCCAACGTCCTGACTTTC.